This TCR beta chain is from a study of T cells in Graves' hyperthyroidism and ophthalmopathy. This clonotype was seen repeatedly, ten times or more. Amplification of TCR beta CDR3 regions was performed using RNA transcripts as template. HTBI primers were used for first-round RT-PCR of the TCR CDR3. Via MiXCR, TCRdb re-called the multiplex PCR reads, giving one row per CDR3 protein. Counted here are some 500,000 distinct CDR3 sequences, 14% occurring once; the ten biggest clones make up 15% to 20%. When ophthalmopathy did not progress within 18 months, Graves' hyperthyroidism was considered stable. Lactation, pregnancy, other autoimmune disease or uncontrolled infection excluded patients. Clinicians diagnosed patients from clinical symptoms, serum thyroxine and TRAb, thyroid ultrasound and orbital computed tomography. The authors took PBMCs from 9.5 to 10 ml fresh peripheral blood. With 4 bases removed from V and 5 bases from J, the gap between germline ends came to 14 bases. CDR1 and CDR2 from the germline V gene are MNHEY and SMNVEV (reference sequence). The CDR3 has 14 residues.

This clonotype was sampled from a woman aged 18-35 years with Graves' hyperthyroidism. The chain employs TRBV27 and TRBJ1-1, with D possibly TRBD1 on 5 matching bases. Specimen: blood. For the CDR3, the DNA is TGTGCCAGCAGTTGGGGCCCGGTAGGGACTGAAGCTTTCTTT. This encodes CASSWGPVGTEAFF.